This T cell receptor (beta chain) was retrieved from a study of CD8+CD57+ T cells in acquired aplastic anemia. Study at large: Sorted CD4+ and CD8+ cell DNA averaged around 3.3 ug.

Patients who underwent sequencing had shown CD8+CD57+ cell expansion by flow cytometry. When blood sampling took place, the patients had received no therapy. Profiling that covered TCR beta VDJ and CDR3 relied on genomic DNA as its template. A single record per CDR3 protein comes from TCRdb applying MiXCR to the reads. Of about 180,000 distinct CDR3 sequences in the sample, 63% were seen once. Material for sequencing was sorted CD4+, CD8+, or CD8+CD57+ T cells (not recorded which) from PBMCs. The TCR sequence derives from a human donor with aplastic anemia.

Here the CDR3 reads CASSPTGSGSYEQYF. The CDR3, as DNA: TGTGCCAGCAGCCCAACAGGGAGCGGCTCCTACGAGCAGTACTTC. This chain joins TRBV12-3 or TRBV12-4 and TRBJ2-7; TRBD1 might be the D (6 bases). The CDR3 runs 15 residues. Trimming cost V 6 bases and J 0 bases, with 15 bases left between them.